A selection of T cell receptor beta chains follows, all from one sample in a study of blood T cells in healthy people across ages. A single record per CDR3 protein comes from TCRdb applying MiXCR to the 5' RACE reads. The sample records 750,000 to 950,000 distinct CDR3 sequences, about 55% being singletons. The source material was blood. These receptors all stem from a man older than 75 in good health. Each CDR3 is given with its conserved first and last residue. Fields, in order: V gene, clone size, D gene, J gene, CDR3 DNA, CDR3 protein. A D gene is named only where the DNA matches it firmly. Part of the rows lack a size; the others show once, few, many or a class for expanded clones.

v_call: TRBV29-1; clone_size: NA; d_call: TRBD1; j_call: TRBJ1-1; cdr3_nt: TGCAGCGCAGAGTCGACAGGGGAAGCTTTCTTT; cdr3_aa: CSAESTGEAFF
v_call: TRBV5-1; clone_size: few; d_call: NA; j_call: TRBJ2-7; cdr3_nt: TGCGCCAGCAGCTTGATCCCAGGGGATACCTACGAGCAGTACTTC; cdr3_aa: CASSLIPGDTYEQYF
v_call: TRBV5-1; clone_size: NA; d_call: TRBD1; j_call: TRBJ2-7; cdr3_nt: TGCGCCAGCAGCCGCACCGGGACAGGGGATGTTGGATACGAGCAGTACTTC; cdr3_aa: CASSRTGTGDVGYEQYF
v_call: TRBV25-1; clone_size: NA; d_call: NA; j_call: TRBJ1-5; cdr3_nt: TGTGCCAGCAGTGCGGGGTTTGGTCAGCCCCAGCATTTT; cdr3_aa: CASSAGFGQPQHF
v_call: TRBV5-1; clone_size: few; d_call: NA; j_call: TRBJ1-1; cdr3_nt: TGCGCCAGCAGCTTGTTGTCGAACACTGAAGCTTTCTTT; cdr3_aa: CASSLLSNTEAFF
v_call: TRBV21-1; clone_size: NA; d_call: NA; j_call: TRBJ1-5; cdr3_nt: NA; cdr3_aa: CASSKWGQGNQPQHF
v_call: TRBV11-2; clone_size: NA; d_call: TRBD2; j_call: TRBJ2-7; cdr3_nt: TGTGCCAGCAGCTTATTACTAGCGGCCTACAATGAGCAGTACTTC; cdr3_aa: CASSLLLAAYNEQYF
v_call: TRBV20-1; clone_size: NA; d_call: TRBD2; j_call: TRBJ2-5; cdr3_nt: TGCAGTGCTAGAGGTCCCTTGGCGGGAGGGGGCGAGACCCAGTACTTC; cdr3_aa: CSARGPLAGGGETQYF
v_call: TRBV20-1; clone_size: NA; d_call: TRBD2; j_call: TRBJ2-1; cdr3_nt: TGCAGTGCTAGAGAACCGGGGCTAGCGGGAAAGAATGAGCAGTTCTTC; cdr3_aa: CSAREPGLAGKNEQFF
v_call: TRBV2; clone_size: few; d_call: NA; j_call: TRBJ2-2; cdr3_nt: TGTGCCAGCAGTCGGCAAGTGAACACCGGGGAGCTGTTTTTT; cdr3_aa: CASSRQVNTGELFF
v_call: TRBV29-1; clone_size: few; d_call: NA; j_call: TRBJ1-5; cdr3_nt: TGCAGCGCTCTGTTCACAGATAGCAATCAGCCCCAGCATTTT; cdr3_aa: CSALFTDSNQPQHF
v_call: TRBV2; clone_size: once; d_call: TRBD2; j_call: TRBJ2-1; cdr3_nt: TGTGCCAGCAAGGCTAGCGGGAGCCATAAGTTCTTC; cdr3_aa: CASKASGSHKFF
v_call: TRBV7-2; clone_size: few; d_call: TRBD1; j_call: TRBJ2-3; cdr3_nt: TGTGCCAGCAGCTTACCCCGACAGGGGGCCTCTCGCAGGTATTTT; cdr3_aa: CASSLPRQGASRRYF
v_call: TRBV21-1; clone_size: NA; d_call: NA; j_call: TRBJ2-5; cdr3_nt: TGTGCCAGCAGCGTCAAGACGGGTGTACGAGACCAGCAGTACTTC; cdr3_aa: CASSVKTGVRDQQYF
v_call: TRBV20-1; clone_size: few; d_call: TRBD1; j_call: TRBJ1-4; cdr3_nt: TGCAGTGCTAGGAGCAGGGGGCTAACTAATGAAAAACTGTTTTTT; cdr3_aa: CSARSRGLTNEKLFF
v_call: TRBV12-3/TRBV12-4; clone_size: many; d_call: NA; j_call: TRBJ2-1; cdr3_nt: TGTGCCAGCAGTTTAGTGCGGATTGAGCAGTTCTTC; cdr3_aa: CASSLVRIEQFF
v_call: TRBV27; clone_size: NA; d_call: TRBD2; j_call: TRBJ2-7; cdr3_nt: TGTGCCAGCAGTCCGCGACTAGCGGGAGGCGAGCAGTACTTC; cdr3_aa: CASSPRLAGGEQYF
v_call: TRBV28; clone_size: NA; d_call: TRBD1; j_call: TRBJ2-7; cdr3_nt: TGTGCCAGCAGACGACAGGGAGATCACGAGCAGTACTTC; cdr3_aa: CASRRQGDHEQYF
v_call: TRBV20-1; clone_size: NA; d_call: TRBD2; j_call: TRBJ2-1; cdr3_nt: TGCAGTGCTAGACCTAGCGGGAGGACCTACAATGAGCAGTTCTTC; cdr3_aa: CSARPSGRTYNEQFF
v_call: TRBV29-1; clone_size: few; d_call: NA; j_call: TRBJ2-1; cdr3_nt: TGCAGCGTTGAACCCCAGAGCTCCTACAATGAGCAGTTCTTC; cdr3_aa: CSVEPQSSYNEQFF
v_call: TRBV5-1; clone_size: NA; d_call: TRBD1; j_call: TRBJ2-3; cdr3_nt: TGCGCCAGCAGCACGGAAGGACAGGGTAGGACAGATACGCAGTATTTT; cdr3_aa: CASSTEGQGRTDTQYF
v_call: TRBV7-9; clone_size: NA; d_call: TRBD1; j_call: TRBJ1-2; cdr3_nt: TGTGCCAGCAGCGGATCATTGTCGAACGCCGGGACAGGGAAAAACTATGGCTACACCTTC; cdr3_aa: CASSGSLSNAGTGKNYGYTF
v_call: TRBV7-3; clone_size: NA; d_call: TRBD1; j_call: TRBJ1-5; cdr3_nt: TGTGCCAGCAGCTTAGTCGGACAGGGCGACGGTCAGCCCCAGCATTTT; cdr3_aa: CASSLVGQGDGQPQHF
v_call: TRBV10-3; clone_size: NA; d_call: NA; j_call: TRBJ2-4; cdr3_nt: TGTGCCATCGTGGGGGATTCTTTAGCCAAAAACATTCAGTACTTC; cdr3_aa: CAIVGDSLAKNIQYF
v_call: TRBV28; clone_size: NA; d_call: TRBD1; j_call: TRBJ1-1; cdr3_nt: TGTGCCAGCAGTAGTTTAGTACAGGGGGCGCGTGGCACTGAAGCTTTCTTT; cdr3_aa: CASSSLVQGARGTEAFF
v_call: TRBV12-3/TRBV12-4; clone_size: NA; d_call: NA; j_call: TRBJ2-4; cdr3_nt: TGTGCCAGCAGCCCGGGACAACTGATAGCCAAAAACATTCAGTACTTC; cdr3_aa: CASSPGQLIAKNIQYF
v_call: TRBV6-1; clone_size: once; d_call: NA; j_call: TRBJ1-4; cdr3_nt: TGTGCCAGCAGGGACAACCCAGAAAAACTGTTTTTT; cdr3_aa: CASRDNPEKLFF
v_call: TRBV20-1; clone_size: few; d_call: NA; j_call: TRBJ1-2; cdr3_nt: TGCAGTGCCGCTTGGGGCTACACCTTC; cdr3_aa: CSAAWGYTF
v_call: TRBV3-1; clone_size: few; d_call: NA; j_call: TRBJ2-7; cdr3_nt: TGTGCCAGCAGGGGAGTCGAGCAGTACTTC; cdr3_aa: CASRGVEQYF
v_call: TRBV2; clone_size: few; d_call: NA; j_call: TRBJ2-6; cdr3_nt: TGTGCCAGCATAGGATTCCCGCCCAACGTCCTGACTTTC; cdr3_aa: CASIGFPPNVLTF
v_call: TRBV20-1; clone_size: NA; d_call: NA; j_call: TRBJ2-5; cdr3_nt: TGCAGTGCCGGAGGGGGGGCCGTCCAAGAGACCCAGTACTTC; cdr3_aa: CSAGGGAVQETQYF
v_call: TRBV28; clone_size: once; d_call: TRBD2; j_call: TRBJ2-1; cdr3_nt: TGTGTCAGCAGTTTATCGACTAGCGGGAGCTCCTACAATGAGCAGTTCTTC; cdr3_aa: CVSSLSTSGSSYNEQFF
v_call: TRBV20-1; clone_size: NA; d_call: TRBD1; j_call: TRBJ2-3; cdr3_nt: TGCAGTGCTGGACAGGGGCCGCTACCGGCGTATTTT; cdr3_aa: CSAGQGPLPAYF
v_call: TRBV20-1; clone_size: NA; d_call: TRBD2; j_call: TRBJ2-1; cdr3_nt: TGCAGTGCTACTAGGGAGGGGACCTACAATGAGCAGTTCTTC; cdr3_aa: CSATREGTYNEQFF
v_call: TRBV10-3; clone_size: NA; d_call: TRBD2; j_call: TRBJ2-1; cdr3_nt: TGTGCCATCAGCCCAGCGGGACGTGACGGGGAGCAGTTCTTC; cdr3_aa: CAISPAGRDGEQFF
v_call: TRBV5-1; clone_size: once; d_call: TRBD2; j_call: TRBJ2-7; cdr3_nt: TGCGCCAGTGGGGGCGGGAGGGCCAGCTACGAGCAGTACTTC; cdr3_aa: CASGGGRASYEQYF
v_call: TRBV5-1; clone_size: few; d_call: NA; j_call: TRBJ2-7; cdr3_nt: TGCGCCAGCAGCTTGGGAATAGCGGTTACCTACGAGCAGTACTTC; cdr3_aa: CASSLGIAVTYEQYF
v_call: TRBV7-9; clone_size: many; d_call: TRBD2; j_call: TRBJ2-7; cdr3_nt: TGTGCCAGCAGCTTAGCAAGCGGGAGATACGAGCAGTACTTC; cdr3_aa: CASSLASGRYEQYF
v_call: TRBV7-6; clone_size: many; d_call: TRBD1; j_call: TRBJ2-7; cdr3_nt: TGTGCCAGCAGCTTGGGACAGGGCCCCACCTACGAGCAGTACTTC; cdr3_aa: CASSLGQGPTYEQYF
v_call: TRBV7-2; clone_size: NA; d_call: NA; j_call: TRBJ2-1; cdr3_nt: TGTGCCAGCAGCCAGGGAATGAGACTCTCCTTGGCGTTCTTC; cdr3_aa: CASSQGMRLSLAFF
v_call: TRBV5-1; clone_size: NA; d_call: NA; j_call: TRBJ1-1; cdr3_nt: TGCGCCAGCAGCCCGGCGGGGGTGAGCACTGAAGCTTTCTTT; cdr3_aa: CASSPAGVSTEAFF
v_call: TRBV6-5; clone_size: NA; d_call: TRBD2; j_call: TRBJ2-1; cdr3_nt: TGTGCCAGCAGTTACTCATCCGGGGCGGGAGGGCCGTTGAATGAGCAGTTCTTC; cdr3_aa: CASSYSSGAGGPLNEQFF
v_call: TRBV4-1; clone_size: few; d_call: NA; j_call: TRBJ2-7; cdr3_nt: TGCGCCAGCAGCCAAGTTGGTATCCGGGACCCGCGTTCCTACGAGCAGTACTTC; cdr3_aa: CASSQVGIRDPRSYEQYF
v_call: TRBV29-1; clone_size: NA; d_call: NA; j_call: TRBJ1-1; cdr3_nt: TGCGGGGGAATGATAGCTGAAGCTTTCTTT; cdr3_aa: CGGMIAEAFF
v_call: TRBV9; clone_size: NA; d_call: NA; j_call: TRBJ1-1; cdr3_nt: TGTGCCAGCAGCGAAACAGCTACCTACACTGAAGCTTTCTTT; cdr3_aa: CASSETATYTEAFF
v_call: TRBV9; clone_size: NA; d_call: TRBD2; j_call: TRBJ2-3; cdr3_nt: TGTGCCAGCAGCCTCGGGACTAGCGGATACGCCCCTAGCACAGATACGCAGTATTTT; cdr3_aa: CASSLGTSGYAPSTDTQYF
v_call: TRBV20-1; clone_size: NA; d_call: TRBD1; j_call: TRBJ2-1; cdr3_nt: TGCAGTGCTAGAGTATCGTTAGCGGACAGGGGCCCCACCTCCTACAATGAGCAGTTCTTC; cdr3_aa: CSARVSLADRGPTSYNEQFF
v_call: TRBV3-1; clone_size: NA; d_call: TRBD2; j_call: TRBJ2-3; cdr3_nt: TGTGCCAGCAGCCGACTAGCGCCAACTACAGATACGCAGTATTTT; cdr3_aa: CASSRLAPTTDTQYF
v_call: TRBV12-5; clone_size: NA; d_call: NA; j_call: TRBJ1-5; cdr3_nt: TGTGCTAGTGGTCCCCATTTACGCCATGACTTAGATAGCAATCAGCCCCAGCATTTT; cdr3_aa: CASGPHLRHDLDSNQPQHF
v_call: TRBV28; clone_size: NA; d_call: TRBD1; j_call: TRBJ1-2; cdr3_nt: TGTGCCATCACGGACAGGGGAGATGGCTACACCTTC; cdr3_aa: CAITDRGDGYTF
v_call: TRBV15; clone_size: NA; d_call: NA; j_call: TRBJ2-7; cdr3_nt: TGTGCCACCAGCAGAGACCTCAACTACGAGCAGTACTTC; cdr3_aa: CATSRDLNYEQYF
v_call: TRBV5-1; clone_size: few; d_call: NA; j_call: TRBJ2-1; cdr3_nt: TGCGCCAGCAGCTTGATGGGTCCCCCTGATGTCAATGAGCAGTTCTTC; cdr3_aa: CASSLMGPPDVNEQFF
v_call: TRBV7-9; clone_size: NA; d_call: NA; j_call: TRBJ1-2; cdr3_nt: TGTGCCAGCAGCTTAGGGGACACATTCTACACCTTC; cdr3_aa: CASSLGDTFYTF
v_call: TRBV29-1; clone_size: NA; d_call: NA; j_call: TRBJ1-2; cdr3_nt: TGCAGCGTCCACCCGGTGCGGAACTATGGCTACACCTTC; cdr3_aa: CSVHPVRNYGYTF